The clone carrying this T cell receptor beta chain came up a few times. Its antigen is currently unknown. The data stem from a study of T cell repertoires in cytomegalovirus infection. About the study: From public TCR beta signatures came an indication of both CMV infection and matching HLA type. General observations from the study: Identification of carriers of CMV plus the relevant HLA was achieved through cumulative public TCR beta family frequency.

TCRdb recomputed calls from the reads with MiXCR, one row per CDR3 protein. The table shows about 150,000 distinct CDR3 sequences, with about a quarter occurring only once. The length of the CDR3 is 14 residues. Germline loops: CDR1 SGHTA, CDR2 FQGNSA. The germline V and J ends were trimmed by 3 bases and 4 bases, with 10 bases remaining between them. The chain links TRBV7-2 to TRBJ1-3; D is unclear. This clonotype originated in a human donor in good health (CMV status not recorded). Some clones in this sample may be carry-over from other donors' samples. The material sequenced was PBMCs. The CDR3 loop reads CASSLRGRGNTIYF. As DNA, the CDR3 is TGTGCCAGCAGCTTGAGAGGGAGAGGAAACACCATATATTTT.